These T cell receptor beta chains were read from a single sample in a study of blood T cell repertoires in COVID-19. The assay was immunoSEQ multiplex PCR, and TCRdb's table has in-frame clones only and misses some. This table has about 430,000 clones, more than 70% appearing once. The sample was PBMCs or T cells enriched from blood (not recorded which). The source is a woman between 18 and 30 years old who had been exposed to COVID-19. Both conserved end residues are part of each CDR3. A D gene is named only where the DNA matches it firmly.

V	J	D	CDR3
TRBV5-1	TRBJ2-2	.	CASSPTGRTGKNTGELFF
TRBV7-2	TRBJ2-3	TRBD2	CASSRLAGELFPGDTQYF
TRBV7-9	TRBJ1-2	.	CASSLVSVNYGYTF
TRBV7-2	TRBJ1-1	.	CASSLGRGYTEAFF
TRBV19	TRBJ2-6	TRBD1	CASQRGQDSGANVLTF
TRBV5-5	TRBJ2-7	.	CASSLGRLAYEQYF
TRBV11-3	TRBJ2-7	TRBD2	CASSFGGDSYEQYF
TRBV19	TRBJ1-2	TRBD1	CASSIMDRDSAFYGYTF
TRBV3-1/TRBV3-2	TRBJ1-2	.	CASSPQREVIYGYTF
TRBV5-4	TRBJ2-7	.	CASSLEREQYF
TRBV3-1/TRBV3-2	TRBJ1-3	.	CASSPLGRGAGNTIYF
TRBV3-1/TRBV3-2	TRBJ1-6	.	CASSQDGVFQAPLHF
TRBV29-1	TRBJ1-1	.	CSAPPAGVGGAFF
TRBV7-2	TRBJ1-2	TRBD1	CASSSRDSNYGYTF
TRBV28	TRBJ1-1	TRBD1	CASSLRQGAFTEAFF
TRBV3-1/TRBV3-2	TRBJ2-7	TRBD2	CASSQAHSGRAVGYEQYF
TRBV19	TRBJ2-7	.	CASRGNGEQYF
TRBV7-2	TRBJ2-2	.	CASSLEYNGELFF
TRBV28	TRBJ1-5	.	CASSLYAGVSNQPQHF
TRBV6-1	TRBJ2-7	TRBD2	CASSGQKGLAVPYEQYF
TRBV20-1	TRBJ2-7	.	CSARGEGTYF
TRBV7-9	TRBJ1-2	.	CASSAAGGNYGYTF